This passage covers 3 T cell receptor beta chains from one sample sequenced in a study of control samples from healthy donors and cancer patients. The table came from immunoSEQ multiplex PCR; TCRdb's copy has only in-frame clones and leaves some out. The data contain some 94,000 clones, 85% to 90% of them singletons. Sequenced: PBMCs. Receptors were obtained from a woman in her 50s with colorectal cancer.

The chain joins TRBV7-2 to TRBJ2-1, with unresolved D. Germline values: CDR1 SGHTA, CDR2 FQGNSA. CDR3 length: 18 amino acids. V lost 3 bases and J lost 0, with 18 bases in between. The CDR3 protein is CASSLSRLASSSYNEQFF. The CDR3 nucleotides read TGTGCCAGCAGCTTGTCCCGACTTGCCTCCAGCTCCTACAATGAGCAGTTCTTC.

The chain is built from TRBV5-8 and TRBJ1-4; D gene ambiguous. Trimming pared 0 bases from V and 10 bases from J, leaving 16 bases between. The CDR3 consists of 15 residues. CDR1 and CDR2 (germline): SGHTS, YDEGEE. Written as DNA, the CDR3 is TGTGCCAGCAGCTTGGTGCGGGCCCGTTCGAGAAAACTGTTTTTT. Translated, it gives CASSLVRARSRKLFF.

The chain is built from TRBV27 and TRBJ1-6, with D possibly TRBD1 on 5 matching bases. Trimming shortened V by 2 bases and J by 9 bases, and 8 bases separated the two germline ends. In germline, CDR1 is MNHEY, CDR2 SMNVEV (reference sequence). This CDR3 contains 13 residues. The CDR3 coding sequence is TGTGCCAGCAGTTTAGGGGGGGGTTCACCCCTCCACTTT. It yields the protein CASSLGGGSPLHF.